Sequencing of this T cell receptor beta chain was carried out in a study of blood T cell repertoires in COVID-19. Study overall: There were acute and convalescent COVID-19 samples, and they came from the United States, Italy and Spain. T cells, B-cell-depleted T cells, or PBMCs supplied cDNA or gDNA.

Deletions cut 0 bases from V and 0 bases from J, with 12 bases between. CDR1 and CDR2 from the germline V gene are GTSNPN and SVGIG (reference sequence). There are 16 residues in the CDR3. As originally analysed: Using reference gene primer amplification, nucleated cell counts were estimated. Clones were read by immunoSEQ multiplex PCR, and TCRdb kept only the in-frame ones, dropping some. V, J and clone size were drawn from that table, and D and trimming were deduced from the DNA. The top ten hold under 4.5% of the sample, which has fewer than 250,000 clones, almost 85% seen once. The rearrangement uses TRBV30 and TRBJ1-3; D not certain. This TCR came from a man aged 50 to 60 with acute or convalescent COVID-19. Material for sequencing was peripheral blood. The DNA of the CDR3 is TGTGCCTGGAGTGTATTTACAGCAAACTCTGGAAACACCATATATTTT. Translating it yields CAWSVFTANSGNTIYF. The full variable domain, its missing parts supplied by reference TRBV30 and TRBJ1-3, is SQTIHQWPATLVQPVGSPLSLECTVEGTSNPNLYWYRQAAGRGLQLLFYSVGIGQISSEVPQNLSASRPQDRQFILSSKKLLLSDSGFYLCAWSVFTANSGNTIYFGEGSWLTVV.